This entry describes one T cell receptor (beta chain). Its target is unknown. The source of the sample is a study of CD8 T cells in ankylosing spondylitis. General observations from the study: Seemingly distinctive of ankylosing spondylitis blood was a TCR beta motif formed by eight highly homologous variants. Clones that were linked to disease were CD8+ and were relatively rare in peripheral blood.

Germline CDR1 SGHRS, CDR2 YFSETQ. This CDR3 contains 15 residues. V lost 3 bases and J lost 9, with 19 bases in between. Quantitative barcoded 5'-RACE was used to prepare TCR beta libraries. TCRdb independently ran MiXCR on the 5' RACE reads; one entry per CDR3 protein. The table records around 480,000 distinct CDR3 sequences, 17% of them present only once. Specimen: blood, either unsorted or a sorted T cell fraction (not recorded which). The receptor comes from a male donor with ankylosing spondylitis. This chain connects TRBV5-1 to TRBJ1-3, with a possible D match to TRBD1 (5 bases). CDR3 amino acids: CASSSTTQTGGTIYF. The CDR3 nucleotides are TGCGCCAGCAGCTCCACCACACAAACCGGGGGCACCATATATTTT.